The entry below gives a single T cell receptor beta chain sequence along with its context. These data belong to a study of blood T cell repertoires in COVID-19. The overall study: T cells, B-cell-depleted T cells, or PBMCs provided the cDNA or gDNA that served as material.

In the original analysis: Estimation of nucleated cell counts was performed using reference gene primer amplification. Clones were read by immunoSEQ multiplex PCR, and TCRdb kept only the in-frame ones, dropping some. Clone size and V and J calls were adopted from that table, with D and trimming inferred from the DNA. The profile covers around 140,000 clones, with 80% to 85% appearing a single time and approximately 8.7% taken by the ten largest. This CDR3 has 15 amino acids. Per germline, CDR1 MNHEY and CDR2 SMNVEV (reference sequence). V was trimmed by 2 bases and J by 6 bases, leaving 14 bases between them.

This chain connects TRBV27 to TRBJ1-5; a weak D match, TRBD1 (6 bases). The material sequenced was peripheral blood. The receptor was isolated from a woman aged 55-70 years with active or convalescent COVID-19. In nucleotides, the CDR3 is TGTGCCAGCAGTTTACGGTGGGGGCAAAGTCAGCCCCAGCATTTT. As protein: CASSLRWGQSQPQHF.